This T cell receptor beta chain stems from a study of siplizumab effects on memory and regulatory T cells. General observations from the study: Major contributors to the alloresponse seemed to be naive T cells, which also appeared more diverse than memory cells. Proliferating siplizumab-culture Treg suppressive function went unconfirmed. Sequences below about 10^-5 frequency were poorly captured, limiting mapping of alloreactive clones.

This clone was detected only once. The antigen remains unidentified. One end of the junction does not line up with germline, which may come from a read error. The germline V gene encodes CDR1 MGHRA and CDR2 YSYEKL. The CDR3 is 15 amino acids. Sequencing was performed with immunoSEQ multiplex PCR; in TCRdb, only in-frame clones are kept and a portion is missing. The sample contains about 50,000 clones, nearly 95% of which appear only once. The rearrangement joins TRBV4-1 to TRBJ2-7; possibly TRBD2 for D (5 bases). This clonotype was obtained from a human donor in good health. Sequenced material: CD8+ T cells sorted from blood. CDR3 protein: CANSQDFSRVYEQYF. CDR3 nucleotide sequence: TGCGCCAACAGCCAAGATTTTTCGCGGGTATACGAGCAGTACTTC.